The 16 T cell receptor beta chains listed next were all sequenced from one sample in a study of post-analysis software for immune sequencing data. General study findings and limits: Relative to controls, patients had five TRBV segments at higher frequency, with TRBV5-6, TRBV5-1 and TRBV20-1 among these.

Unique molecular identifiers were carried by the TCR beta cDNA libraries. TCRdb used MiXCR to reprocess the PCR reads, holding one entry per CDR3 protein. Altogether around 440,000 distinct CDR3 sequences are present, 40% to 55% being singletons, with the ten largest covering about 12%. Their antigen targets remain unknown. The specimen was blood. Every receptor here comes from a girl aged 5 to 17 with multiple sclerosis.

V gene TRBV5-1 combines with J gene TRBJ2-3; 7 bases match TRBD1. The germline V gene has CDR1 SGHRS and CDR2 YFSETQ. The CDR3 totals 16 residues. Trimming cost V 4 bases and J 1 base; bases outside gene matches: 9. CDR3 nucleotides: TGCGCCAGCAGCGAAACGGGACAGTACCGCACAGATACGCAGTATTTT. The encoded protein is CASSETGQYRTDTQYF.

V and J are TRBV7-2 and TRBJ2-4; 8 positions agree with TRBD1. Judging by the DNA end, TRBJ2-7 fits better; the J call may be wrong. This CDR3 comprises 19 residues. Germline V gives CDR1 SGHTA, CDR2 FQGNSA. The CDR3, as DNA: TGTGCCAGCAGCTTGGAGTTAGGTTTGGGCGGGACAGGAACCTACGAGCAGTACTTC. It codes for CASSLELGLGGTGTYEQYF.

The rearrangement uses TRBV4-2 and TRBJ2-1; TRBD2 matches 12 bases. The CDR3 totals 17 residues. J lost 8 bases, V lost 1 base, and 9 bases had no gene match. Looked up from germline, CDR1 is LGHNA and CDR2 is YNFKEQ. CDR3 DNA sequence: TGTGCCAGCAGCCAAGCGTCTAGCGGGAGGGCCAGGTATGAGCAGTTCTTC. It translates to CASSQASSGRARYEQFF.

The chain recombines TRBV5-1 with TRBJ2-5; D is unresolved. This CDR3 contains 14 residues. V was clipped by 0 bases and J by 0 bases, with 6 bases between them. Germline CDR1 reads SGHRS; CDR2 reads YFSETQ. In DNA form, the CDR3 reads TGCGCCAGCAGCTTGGACACACACCAAGAGACCCAGTACTTC. Residues: CASSLDTHQETQYF.

The chain has TRBV28 and TRBJ1-1; D possibly corresponds to TRBD1 (5 bases). V was clipped by 1 base and J by 4 bases, with 13 bases between them. Looked up from germline, CDR1 is MDHEN and CDR2 is SYDVKM. There are 15 residues in the CDR3. The CDR3 bases are TGTGCCAGCAGTTTATCCCAACGGGGGGGCACTGAAGCTTTCTTT. As protein: CASSLSQRGGTEAFF.

This clonotype was seen more than once but under ten times. The rearrangement joins TRBV15 to TRBJ1-1; no reliable D call. Germline V gene lookup returns CDR1 LNHNV and CDR2 YYDKDF (reference sequence). There are 16 residues in the CDR3. With 0 bases removed from V and 6 bases from J, the gap between germline ends came to 17 bases. CDR3 sequence: CATSRDRAGGSAEAFF. CDR3 DNA sequence: TGTGCCACCAGCAGAGATCGTGCGGGAGGGAGCGCTGAAGCTTTCTTT.

This clonotype was counted only a few times. This chain uses TRBV7-2 with TRBJ2-1, with 11 nucleotides matching TRBD2. Germline V gives CDR1 SGHTA, CDR2 FQGNSA. The CDR3 has 16 amino acids. Losses at the gene ends were 0 bases for V and 6 bases for J; bases not matched to a gene: 4. In DNA form, the CDR3 reads TGTGCCAGCAGCTTAGCGGGGACTAGCGGCTGCAATGAGCAGTTCTTC. Translated, it gives CASSLAGTSGCNEQFF.

V usage is TRBV24-1 and J usage is TRBJ2-1; possibly TRBD2 for D (6 bases). Trimming pared 5 bases from V and 7 bases from J, leaving 14 bases between. This CDR3 has 14 amino acids. Germline V gene sequence: CDR1 KGHDR, CDR2 SFDVKD. This CDR3 reads CATSGAPAGNEQFF. As DNA, the CDR3 is TGTGCCACCAGTGGTGCCCCTGCGGGGAATGAGCAGTTCTTC.

The chain combines TRBV24-1 with TRBJ2-5; 9 nucleotides align to TRBD1. Germline V CDR1 and CDR2: KGHDR, SFDVKD. This CDR3 spans 15 amino acids. Trimming took 10 bases from V and 3 from J; bases not matched to a gene: 11. The CDR3 here is CATGPTGGKEETQYF. CDR3 DNA: TGTGCCACTGGACCGACAGGGGGTAAGGAAGAGACCCAGTACTTC.

The rearrangement joins TRBV20-1 to TRBJ2-3; 11 nucleotides line up with TRBD2. The CDR3 totals 14 residues. Germline-derived CDR1 and CDR2 are DFQATT and SNEGSKA (reference sequence). With 6 bases clipped from V and 4 bases from J, the junction kept 6 bases outside the gene matches. CDR3 region: CSAQLAGVADTQYF. The CDR3 DNA sequence: TGCAGTGCCCAACTAGCGGGAGTGGCAGATACGCAGTATTTT.

There are a few counts of this clonotype. The chain employs TRBV29-1 and TRBJ2-1; 10 bases line up with TRBD2. The germline CDR1 and CDR2 sequences are SQVTM and ANQGSEA. V dropped 0 bases and J dropped 5; count of bases not matched to a gene: 4. This CDR3 spans 15 amino acids. CDR3 sequence: CSVEDLAGVDNEQFF. As DNA, the CDR3 is TGCAGCGTTGAAGATCTAGCGGGAGTAGACAATGAGCAGTTCTTC.

The chain uses TRBV20-1 and TRBJ1-5, with a tentative D call TRBD1 (5 bases). CDR1 is DFQATT and CDR2 is SNEGSKA in the germline V gene (reference sequence). This CDR3 contains 13 residues. V gave up 8 bases and J gave up 1 base, with 12 bases separating them. The chain's CDR3 is CSTMTESNQPQHF. CDR3 coding DNA: TGCAGTACTATGACAGAAAGCAATCAGCCCCAGCATTTT.

In regard to this clonotype: A junction end diverges from the germline sequence, so it may reflect a read error. The chain joins TRBV15 to TRBJ1-2; a possible D gene is TRBD1 (6 bases). The CDR3 has 13 residues. The V gene's germline CDR1 is LNHNV and CDR2 YYDKDF (reference sequence). CDR3 residues: CATSIDRNYGHTF. CDR3 in DNA: TGTGCCACCAGCATAGACAGGAACTATGGCCACACCTTC. The entire variable domain, with the rest obtained from reference TRBV15 and TRBJ1-2, is as follows: DAMVIQNPRYQVTQFGKPVTLSCSQTLNHNVMYWYQQKSSQAPKLLFHYYDKDFNNEADTPDNFQSRRPNTSFCFLDIRSPGLGDTAMYLCATSIDRNYGHTFGSGTRLTVV.

The V and J genes are TRBV20-1 and TRBJ2-7, with TRBD1 matching 9 bases. In germline, CDR1 is DFQATT, CDR2 SNEGSKA (reference sequence). J lost 3 bases, V lost 6 bases, and 12 bases had no gene match. The CDR3 runs to 15 residues. The DNA for the CDR3 is TGCAGTGCCCCCAGGGGTGGGACAGGGTACTACGAGCAGTACTTC. It specifies CSAPRGGTGYYEQYF.

The chain couples TRBV20-1 to TRBJ2-1; a possible D gene is TRBD1 (6 bases). CDR3 length: 14 residues. The V end was cut by 0 bases, the J end by 6 bases, with 12 bases between. Germline V CDR1 and CDR2: DFQATT, SNEGSKA (reference sequence). The CDR3: CSARDTPTGNEQFF. The DNA of the CDR3 is TGCAGTGCTAGAGACACCCCGACAGGCAATGAGCAGTTCTTC.

The chain uses TRBV7-8 and TRBJ2-5, with D maybe TRBD2 (6 bases). Between the trimmed V and J ends, which lost 3 bases and 5 bases, there was a span of 13 bases. Germline V gene data show CDR1 as SGHVS and CDR2 as FQNEAQ. The CDR3 consists of 14 residues. CDR3 in amino acids: CASSLRDEAETQYF. DNA of the CDR3: TGTGCCAGCAGCTTGCGGGATGAGGCGGAGACCCAGTACTTC.